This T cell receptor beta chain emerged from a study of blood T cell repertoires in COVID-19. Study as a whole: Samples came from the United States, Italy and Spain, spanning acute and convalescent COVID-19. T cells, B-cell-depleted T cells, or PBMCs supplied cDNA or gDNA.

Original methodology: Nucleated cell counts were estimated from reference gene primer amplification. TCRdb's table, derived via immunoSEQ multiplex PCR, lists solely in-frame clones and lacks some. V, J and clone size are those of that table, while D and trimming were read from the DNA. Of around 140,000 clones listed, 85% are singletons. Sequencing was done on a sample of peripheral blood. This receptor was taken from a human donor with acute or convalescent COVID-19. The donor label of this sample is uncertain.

CDR3 residues: CATSRGGTGGYGYTF. CDR3 nucleotides: TGTGCCACCAGCAGAGGGGGGACAGGGGGCTATGGCTACACCTTC. This rearrangement joins TRBV15 to TRBJ1-2; 11 bases are a match to TRBD1. The CDR3 extends over 15 amino acids. The V and J ends lost 1 base and 4 bases, in that order; junction bases with no gene match: 2. Germline V gene lookup returns CDR1 LNHNV and CDR2 YYDKDF (reference sequence).